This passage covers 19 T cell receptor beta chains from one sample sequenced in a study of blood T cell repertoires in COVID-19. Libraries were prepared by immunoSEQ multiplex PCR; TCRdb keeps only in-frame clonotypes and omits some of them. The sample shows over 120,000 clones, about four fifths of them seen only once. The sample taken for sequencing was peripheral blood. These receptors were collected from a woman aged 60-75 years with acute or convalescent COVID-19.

The CDR3 here is CASTPDRNDQPQHF. CDR3 nucleotides: TGTGCCAGCACCCCGGACAGGAACGATCAGCCCCAGCATTTT. The chain combines TRBV2 with TRBJ1-5; TRBD1 matches 7 bases. The CDR3 is 14 residues long. Per the germline V gene, CDR1 is SNHLY and CDR2 is FYNNEI. Trimming removed 7 bases from V and 5 bases from J; junction bases left unmatched: 8.

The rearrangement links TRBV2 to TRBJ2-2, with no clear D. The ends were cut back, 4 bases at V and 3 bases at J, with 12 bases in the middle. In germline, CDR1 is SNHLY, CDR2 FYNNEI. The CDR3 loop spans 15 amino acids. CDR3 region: CASSVGPPDTGELFF. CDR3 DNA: TGTGCCAGCAGTGTGGGCCCCCCGGACACCGGGGAGCTGTTTTTT.

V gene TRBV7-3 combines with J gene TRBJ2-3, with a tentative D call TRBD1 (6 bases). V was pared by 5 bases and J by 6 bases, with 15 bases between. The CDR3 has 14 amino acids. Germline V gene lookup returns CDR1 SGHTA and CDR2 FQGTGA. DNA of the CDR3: TGTGCCAGCAGCCAGGGGTGGGGTATCGATACGCAGTATTTT. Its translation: CASSQGWGIDTQYF.

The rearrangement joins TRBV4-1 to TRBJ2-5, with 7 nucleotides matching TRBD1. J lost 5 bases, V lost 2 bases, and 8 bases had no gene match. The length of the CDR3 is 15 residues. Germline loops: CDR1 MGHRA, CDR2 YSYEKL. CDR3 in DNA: TGCGCCAGCAGCCAACTTCCAGGGGGATTGGAGACCCAGTACTTC. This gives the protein CASSQLPGGLETQYF.

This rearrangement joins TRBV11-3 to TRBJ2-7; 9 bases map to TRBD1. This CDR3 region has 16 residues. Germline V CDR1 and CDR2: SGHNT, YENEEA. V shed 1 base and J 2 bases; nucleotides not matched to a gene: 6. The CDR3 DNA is TGTGCCAGCAGCTTAGGGCCCCGACAGGGGGCCTACGAGCAGTACTTC. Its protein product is CASSLGPRQGAYEQYF. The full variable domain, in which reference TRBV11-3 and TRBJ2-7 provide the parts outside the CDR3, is EAGVVQSPRYKIIEKKQPVAFWCNPISGHNTLYWYLQNLGQGPELLIRYENEEAVDDSQLPKDRFSAERLKGVDSTLKIQPAELGDSAVYLCASSLGPRQGAYEQYFGPGTRLTVT.

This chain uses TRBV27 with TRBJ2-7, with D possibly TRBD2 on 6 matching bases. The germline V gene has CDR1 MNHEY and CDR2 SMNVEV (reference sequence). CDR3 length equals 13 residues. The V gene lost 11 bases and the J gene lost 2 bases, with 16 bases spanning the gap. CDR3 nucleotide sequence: TGTGCCTCGAGGGGTAGCGGCGCCTACGAGCAGTACTTC. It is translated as CASRGSGAYEQYF.

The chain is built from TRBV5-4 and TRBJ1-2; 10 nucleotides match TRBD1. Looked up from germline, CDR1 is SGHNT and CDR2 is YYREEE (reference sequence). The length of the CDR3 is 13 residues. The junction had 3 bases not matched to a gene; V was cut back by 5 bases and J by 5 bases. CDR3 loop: CASRRDRGYGYTF. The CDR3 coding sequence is TGTGCCAGCAGGCGGGACAGGGGATATGGCTACACCTTC.

CDR3 amino acids: CATSGGLVGFDTQYF. Written as DNA, the CDR3 is TGTGCCACCAGCGGAGGACTAGTGGGCTTCGATACGCAGTATTTT. The J gene is TRBJ2-3, the V gene TRBV15, with 7 bases lining up with TRBD2. The CDR3 totals 15 residues. Germline assignment: CDR1 LNHNV and CDR2 YYDKDF (reference sequence). The V gene end was trimmed by 5 bases and the J gene end by 6 bases; junction bases not matched to a gene: 11.

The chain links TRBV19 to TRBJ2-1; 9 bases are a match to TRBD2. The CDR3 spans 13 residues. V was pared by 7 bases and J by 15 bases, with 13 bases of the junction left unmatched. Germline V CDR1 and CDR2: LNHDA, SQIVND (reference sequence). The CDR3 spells CASKGLAGGSPFF. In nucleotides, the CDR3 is TGTGCCAGTAAGGGACTAGCCGGAGGGAGTCCGTTCTTC.

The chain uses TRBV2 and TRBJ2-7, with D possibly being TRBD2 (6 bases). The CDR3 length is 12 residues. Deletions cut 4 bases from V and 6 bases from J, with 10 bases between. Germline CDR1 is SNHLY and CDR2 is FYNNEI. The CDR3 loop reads CASSVTSGEQYF. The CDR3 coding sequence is TGTGCCAGCAGTGTGACTAGTGGCGAGCAGTACTTC.

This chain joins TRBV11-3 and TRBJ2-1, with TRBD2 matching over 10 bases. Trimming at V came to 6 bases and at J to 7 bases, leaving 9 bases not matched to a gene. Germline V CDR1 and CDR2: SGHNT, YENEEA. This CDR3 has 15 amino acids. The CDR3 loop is CASSPLAGAVNEQFF. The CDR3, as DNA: TGTGCCAGCAGTCCTCTAGCGGGAGCCGTAAATGAGCAGTTCTTC. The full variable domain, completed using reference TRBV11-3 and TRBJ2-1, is EAGVVQSPRYKIIEKKQPVAFWCNPISGHNTLYWYLQNLGQGPELLIRYENEEAVDDSQLPKDRFSAERLKGVDSTLKIQPAELGDSAVYLCASSPLAGAVNEQFFGPGTRLTVL.

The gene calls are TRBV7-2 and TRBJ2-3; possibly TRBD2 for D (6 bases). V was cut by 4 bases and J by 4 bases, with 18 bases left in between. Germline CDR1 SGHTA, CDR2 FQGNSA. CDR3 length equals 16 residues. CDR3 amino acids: CASSSVFRGGADTQYF. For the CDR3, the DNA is TGTGCCAGCAGCTCTGTGTTTCGGGGCGGGGCAGATACGCAGTATTTT. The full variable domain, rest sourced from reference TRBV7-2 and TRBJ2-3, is GAGVSQSPSNKVTEKGKDVELRCDPISGHTALYWYRQSLGQGLEFLIYFQGNSAPDKSGLPSDRFSAERTGGSVSTLTIQRTQQEDSAVYLCASSSVFRGGADTQYFGPGTRLTVL.

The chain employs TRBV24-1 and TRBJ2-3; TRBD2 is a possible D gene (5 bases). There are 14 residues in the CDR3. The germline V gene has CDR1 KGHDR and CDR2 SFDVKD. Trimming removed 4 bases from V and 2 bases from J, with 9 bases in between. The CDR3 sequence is CATSESSHTDTQYF. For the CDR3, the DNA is TGTGCCACCAGTGAATCTAGCCACACAGATACGCAGTATTTT.

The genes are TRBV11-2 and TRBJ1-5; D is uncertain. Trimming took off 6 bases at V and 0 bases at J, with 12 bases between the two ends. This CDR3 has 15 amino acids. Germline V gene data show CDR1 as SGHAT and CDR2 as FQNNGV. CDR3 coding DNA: TGTGCCAGCAGTTTGTGGGGAGATAGCAATCAGCCCCAGCATTTT. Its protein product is CASSLWGDSNQPQHF.

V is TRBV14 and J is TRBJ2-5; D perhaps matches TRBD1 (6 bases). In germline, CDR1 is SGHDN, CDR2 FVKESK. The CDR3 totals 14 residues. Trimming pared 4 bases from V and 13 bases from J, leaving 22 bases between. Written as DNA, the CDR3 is TGTGCCAGCAGCCGAAGGGGGAGTTCGACTGTCTCGTACTTC. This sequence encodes CASSRRGSSTVSYF.

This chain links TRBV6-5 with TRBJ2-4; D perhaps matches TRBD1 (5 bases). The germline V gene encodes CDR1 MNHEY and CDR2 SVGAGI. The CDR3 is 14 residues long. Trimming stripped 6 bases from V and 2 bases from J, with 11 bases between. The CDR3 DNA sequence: TGTGCCAGCAGCTTAGGGGTGACCAAAAACATTCAGTACTTC. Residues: CASSLGVTKNIQYF.

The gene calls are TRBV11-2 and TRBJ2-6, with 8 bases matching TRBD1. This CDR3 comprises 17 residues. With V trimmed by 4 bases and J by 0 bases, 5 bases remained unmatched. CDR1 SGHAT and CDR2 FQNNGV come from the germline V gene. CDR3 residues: CASSSGTGFSGANVLTF. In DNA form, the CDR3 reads TGTGCCAGCAGCTCCGGGACAGGTTTCTCTGGGGCCAACGTCCTGACTTTC.

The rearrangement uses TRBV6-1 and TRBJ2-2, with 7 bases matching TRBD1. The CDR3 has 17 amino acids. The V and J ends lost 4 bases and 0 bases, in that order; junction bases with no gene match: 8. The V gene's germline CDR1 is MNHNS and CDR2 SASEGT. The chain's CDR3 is CASSGRQGSANTGELFF. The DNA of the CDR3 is TGTGCCAGCAGTGGCCGACAGGGCTCCGCGAACACCGGGGAGCTGTTTTTT.

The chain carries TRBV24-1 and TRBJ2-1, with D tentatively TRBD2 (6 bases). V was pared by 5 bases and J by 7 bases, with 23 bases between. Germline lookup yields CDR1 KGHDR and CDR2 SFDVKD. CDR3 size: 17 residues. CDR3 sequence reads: CATSVPPGGKTRNEQFF. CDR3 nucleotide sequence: TGTGCCACCAGTGTTCCCCCGGGCGGGAAAACTAGAAATGAGCAGTTCTTC.